This T cell receptor beta chain derives from a study of identical twins. The CDR3 extends over 15 amino acids. The ends lost 6 bases at V and 8 bases at J; junction bases unmatched: 11. Germline V gene data show CDR1 as WSHSY and CDR2 as SAAADI. TCRdb re-derived calls from the 5' RACE reads in MiXCR, one entry per CDR3 protein. The sample includes approximately 700,000 distinct CDR3 sequences, 15% to 20% of them seen just once. The same sample was also used in a study of T cells expressing NK-cell markers.

The sample consisted of PBMCs. This receptor was obtained from a woman under 30 in good health. The gene calls are TRBV10-2 and TRBJ2-1; 9 bases are shared with TRBD2. The CDR3 protein is CASRSVTSGWHEQFF. The CDR3 DNA reads as TGCGCCAGCAGGTCGGTCACTAGCGGGTGGCATGAGCAGTTCTTC.